What follows is one TCR beta chain and its context. Antigen: not known. Germline CDR1 is MGHRA and CDR2 is YSYEKL. V lost 4 bases, J lost 3 bases, and 16 bases stayed unmatched. The CDR3 contains 18 residues. This sample stems from a study of T cell responses to AZD1222 COVID-19 vaccine. Whole-study findings and limits: Every sample of the repertoires postdated the peak T cell response. Donors in the cohort were predominantly white British and more often female, and clonal diversity was possibly underestimated.

This table comes from immunoSEQ multiplex PCR, and its TCRdb copy is limited to in-frame clones, with some not included. The profile shows more than 95,000 clones, 85% of them singletons. Second-dose intervals of approximately 4 or approximately 12 weeks were pooled. The receptor was isolated from an adult who received the AZD1222 COVID-19 vaccine. V gene TRBV4-1 combines with J gene TRBJ2-5, with TRBD2 matching over 8 bases. Specimen: peripheral blood, collected 28 days after the second AZD1222 dose. For the CDR3, the DNA is TGCGCCAGCAGCCCATCACCGAACGCGGGGGGATTGGAAGAGACCCAGTACTTC. Residues: CASSPSPNAGGLEETQYF.